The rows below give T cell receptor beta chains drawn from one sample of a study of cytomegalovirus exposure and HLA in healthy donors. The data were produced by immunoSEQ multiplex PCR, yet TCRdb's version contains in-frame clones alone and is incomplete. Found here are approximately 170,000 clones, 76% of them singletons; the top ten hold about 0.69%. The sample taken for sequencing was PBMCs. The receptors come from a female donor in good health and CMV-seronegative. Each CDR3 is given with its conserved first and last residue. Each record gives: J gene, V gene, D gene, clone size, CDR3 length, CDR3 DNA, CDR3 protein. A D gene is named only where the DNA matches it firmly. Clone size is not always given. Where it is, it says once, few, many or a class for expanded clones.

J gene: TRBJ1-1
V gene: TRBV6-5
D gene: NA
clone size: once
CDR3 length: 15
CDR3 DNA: TGTGCCAGCAGGAACAGGGCCGTTTTGAACACTGAAGCTTTCTTT
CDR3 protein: CASRNRAVLNTEAFF

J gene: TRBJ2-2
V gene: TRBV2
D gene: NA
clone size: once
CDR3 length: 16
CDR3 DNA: TGTGCCAGCAGTGAAACGGGACTAAGACAGGCCGGGGAGCTGTTTTTT
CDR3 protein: CASSETGLRQAGELFF

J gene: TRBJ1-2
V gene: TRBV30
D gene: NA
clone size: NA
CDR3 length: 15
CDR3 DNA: TGTGCCTGGAGGCCAAACAGGGCCGGGCGCTATGGCTACACCTTC
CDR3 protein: CAWRPNRAGRYGYTF

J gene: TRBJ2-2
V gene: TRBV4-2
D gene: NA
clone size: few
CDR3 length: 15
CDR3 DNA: TGTGCCAGCAGCCTTATGACAACGAACACCGGGGAGCTGTTTTTT
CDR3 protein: CASSLMTTNTGELFF

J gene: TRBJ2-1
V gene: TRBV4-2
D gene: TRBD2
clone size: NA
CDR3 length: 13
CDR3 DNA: TGTGCCAGCAGCCAAGGTGAACTAGCGGTACAGTTCTTC
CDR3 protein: CASSQGELAVQFF

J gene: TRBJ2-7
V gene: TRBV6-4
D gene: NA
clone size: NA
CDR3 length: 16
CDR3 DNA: TGTGCCAGCAGTGCCGTGGGGGCTAGCGGCACCTACGAGCAGTACTTC
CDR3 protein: CASSAVGASGTYEQYF

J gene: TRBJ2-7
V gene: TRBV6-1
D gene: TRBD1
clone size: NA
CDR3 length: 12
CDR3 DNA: TGTGCCAGCTCCCGGGACAGGTACGAGCAGTACTTC
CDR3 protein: CASSRDRYEQYF

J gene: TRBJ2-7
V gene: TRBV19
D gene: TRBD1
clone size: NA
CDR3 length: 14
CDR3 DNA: TGTGCCAGTAGTACCGGACAGGGGTCCTACGAGCAGTACTTC
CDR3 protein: CASSTGQGSYEQYF

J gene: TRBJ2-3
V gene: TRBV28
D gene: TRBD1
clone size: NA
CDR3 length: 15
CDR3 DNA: TGTGCCAGCAGTTTCGCGGACAGGGTAACAGATACGCAGTATTTT
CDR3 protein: CASSFADRVTDTQYF

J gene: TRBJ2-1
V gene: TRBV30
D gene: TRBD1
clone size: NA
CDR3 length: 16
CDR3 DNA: TGTGCCTGGAGTTTGGGACAGGGGTTCTCCTACAATGAGCAGTTCTTC
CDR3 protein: CAWSLGQGFSYNEQFF

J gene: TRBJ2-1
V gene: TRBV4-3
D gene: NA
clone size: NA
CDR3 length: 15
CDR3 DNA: TGCGCCAGCAGCCAAGACCGCGCGGGGCGGAATGAGCAGTTCTTC
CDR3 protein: CASSQDRAGRNEQFF

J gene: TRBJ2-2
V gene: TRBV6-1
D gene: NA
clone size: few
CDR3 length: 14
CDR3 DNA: TGTGCCAGCAGTGACAGGGTCGAATCCGGGGAGCTGTTTTTT
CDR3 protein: CASSDRVESGELFF

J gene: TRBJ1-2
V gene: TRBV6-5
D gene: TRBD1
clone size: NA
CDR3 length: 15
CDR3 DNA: TGTGCCAGCAGACCTCCCGGGACAGCCGTAGGGGGCTACACCTTC
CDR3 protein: CASRPPGTAVGGYTF

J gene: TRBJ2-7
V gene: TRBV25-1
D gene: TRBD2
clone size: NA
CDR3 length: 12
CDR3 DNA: TGTGCCAGCAGTAGGGGAGGGGTCTGGAGAGACTTC
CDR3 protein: CASSRGGVWRDF

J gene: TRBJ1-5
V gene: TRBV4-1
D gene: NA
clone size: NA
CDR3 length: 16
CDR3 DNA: TGCGCCAGCAGCCAAGATTCATCAGGGTATGGACAGCCCCAGCATTTT
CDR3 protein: CASSQDSSGYGQPQHF

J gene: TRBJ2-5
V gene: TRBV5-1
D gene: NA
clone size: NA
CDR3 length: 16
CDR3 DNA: TGCGCCAGCAGCTTGGAGGCGACAGGCCCCTTAGAGACCCAGTACTTC
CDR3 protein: CASSLEATGPLETQYF

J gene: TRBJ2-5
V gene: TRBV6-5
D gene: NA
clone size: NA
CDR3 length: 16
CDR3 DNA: TGTGCCAGCAGTTACGTGAAAACCCAGGGGCAAGAGACCCAGTACTTC
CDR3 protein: CASSYVKTQGQETQYF

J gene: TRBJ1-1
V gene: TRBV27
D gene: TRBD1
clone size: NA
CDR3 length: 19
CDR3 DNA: TGTGCCAGCAGTTTATCGCCCCCGGGACAGGGGGCATTGGGGACTGAAGCTTTCTTT
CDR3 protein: CASSLSPPGQGALGTEAFF

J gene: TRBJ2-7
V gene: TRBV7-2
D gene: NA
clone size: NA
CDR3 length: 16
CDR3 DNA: TGTGCCAGCAGCTTTCGGACAGCAGGACCCCGGTACGAGCAGTACTTC
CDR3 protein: CASSFRTAGPRYEQYF

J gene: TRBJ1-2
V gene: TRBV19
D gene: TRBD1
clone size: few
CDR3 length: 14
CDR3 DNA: TGTGCCAGTAGTACCAGAACAGGGGCCCGGGGCTACACCTTC
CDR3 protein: CASSTRTGARGYTF

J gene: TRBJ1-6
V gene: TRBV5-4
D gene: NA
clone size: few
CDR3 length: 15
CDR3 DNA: TGTGCCAGCAGCCCGGGGGGGGTAGTAAGCTCACCCCTCCACTTT
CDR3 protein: CASSPGGVVSSPLHF

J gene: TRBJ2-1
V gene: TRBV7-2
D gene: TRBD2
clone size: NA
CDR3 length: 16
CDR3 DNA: TGTGCCAGCAGCTTAGCGGCGGGGGGGCTTTACAATGAGCAGTTCTTC
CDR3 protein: CASSLAAGGLYNEQFF

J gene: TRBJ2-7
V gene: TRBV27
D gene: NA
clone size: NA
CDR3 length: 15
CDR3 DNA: TGTGCCAGCAGTTCCGCCGGGACAAATGATGCCGAGCAGTACTTC
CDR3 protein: CASSSAGTNDAEQYF

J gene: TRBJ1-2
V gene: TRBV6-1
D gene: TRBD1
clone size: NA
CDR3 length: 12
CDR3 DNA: TGTGCCAGCTCCGGACAGGGGAAAGGCTACACCTTC
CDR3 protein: CASSGQGKGYTF

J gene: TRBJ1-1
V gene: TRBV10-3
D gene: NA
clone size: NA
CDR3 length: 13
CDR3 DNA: TGTGCCATCAGTGATCGGGTGAACACTGAAGCTTTCTTT
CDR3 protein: CAISDRVNTEAFF

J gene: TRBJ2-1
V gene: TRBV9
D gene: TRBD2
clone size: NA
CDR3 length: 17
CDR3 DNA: TGTGCCAGCAGCCCACCCCTACGTAGCGGGGGGGCGAATGAGCAGTTCTTC
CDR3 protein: CASSPPLRSGGANEQFF